This T cell receptor beta chain was sequenced during a study of lymphopenia after photon versus proton radiotherapy. Study results and caveats: Under photons, naive T cells and diversity fell while effector/memory populations rose.

Sequencing used immunoSEQ multiplex PCR; TCRdb keeps in-frame clones, though not all of them. The table includes about 26,000 clones, under 85% detected once. With respect to this clone: Its antigen is unknown.

The clonotype originates from a woman in her fifties or sixties with pancreatic cancer. The sample here was peripheral blood, taken from a patient treated with photon-based radiotherapy.

In nucleotides, the CDR3 is TGTGCCAGCAGTTTGAGACCGGGGGGCTTGATGATCGCGAACACCGGGGAGCTGTTTTTT. This sequence encodes CASSLRPGGLMIANTGELFF. This rearrangement joins TRBV27 to TRBJ2-2; possible D gene TRBD2, 7 bases. Trimming took 3 bases from V and 0 from J, leaving 23 bases between them. The germline gives CDR1 MNHEY, CDR2 SMNVEV (reference sequence). This CDR3 region has 20 residues.